This TCR beta chain was found in a study of blood T cells in healthy people across ages. As for the study in general: Using template switching, researchers captured about one barcoded beta molecule for each two T cells.

Notes on this clonotype: Its antigen is not identified.

A sample-barcoded 5' primer and a J-beta primer mix were used in a second PCR of roughly 7 to 12 cycles. TCRdb passed the 5' RACE reads through MiXCR, listing each CDR3 protein once. The table includes approximately 2,000,000 distinct CDR3 sequences, roughly two fifths detected once. This CDR3 has 13 residues. Trimming pared 4 bases from V and 8 bases from J, leaving 17 bases between. Germline V lookup: CDR1 DFQATT, CDR2 SNEGSKA (reference sequence). Whole-study results and caveats: Among T cells, TCR beta diversity per million cells dropped roughly linearly as age rose.

The rearrangement joins TRBV20-1 to TRBJ1-2; D call uncertain. The sample consisted of blood. This TCR derives from a human donor in good health. The CDR3 DNA follows: TGCAGTGCTAAACTGGAGGGAGGACGGGGCTACACCTTC. This gives the protein CSAKLEGGRGYTF.